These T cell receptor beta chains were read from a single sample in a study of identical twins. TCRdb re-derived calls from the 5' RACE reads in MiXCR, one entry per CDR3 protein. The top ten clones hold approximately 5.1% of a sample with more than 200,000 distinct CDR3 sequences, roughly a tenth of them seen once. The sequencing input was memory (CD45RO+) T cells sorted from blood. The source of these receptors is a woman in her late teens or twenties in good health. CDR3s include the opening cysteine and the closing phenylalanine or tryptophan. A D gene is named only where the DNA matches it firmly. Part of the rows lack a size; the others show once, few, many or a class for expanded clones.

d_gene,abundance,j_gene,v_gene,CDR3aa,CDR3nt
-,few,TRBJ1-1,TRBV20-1,CSAVRNRRLSEAFF,TGCAGTGCCGTGCGGAACAGGCGCTTATCTGAAGCTTTCTTT
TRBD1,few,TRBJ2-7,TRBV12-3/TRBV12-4,CASSPSGQGGKRSEQYF,TGTGCCAGCAGCCCGTCGGGACAGGGAGGAAAACGGAGCGAGCAGTACTTC
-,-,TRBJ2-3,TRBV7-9,CASSSGHLVTDTQYF,TGTGCCAGCAGCTCCGGACACCTTGTCACAGATACGCAGTATTTT
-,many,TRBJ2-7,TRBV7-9,CASSLDAGSSYEQYF,TGTGCCAGCAGCTTAGATGCAGGGAGCTCCTACGAGCAGTACTTC
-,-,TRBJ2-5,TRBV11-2,CASSPTTSSETQYF,TGTGCCAGCAGCCCTACGACTAGTTCTGAGACCCAGTACTTC
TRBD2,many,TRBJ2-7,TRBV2,CASGTSGSHEQYF,TGTGCCAGCGGGACTAGCGGGAGCCACGAGCAGTACTTC
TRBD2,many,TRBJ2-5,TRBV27,CASSLYPALAGDQSETQYF,TGTGCCAGCAGTTTATATCCCGCACTAGCGGGAGATCAAAGTGAGACCCAGTACTTC
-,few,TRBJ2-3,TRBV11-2,CASSLEKAILDTQYF,TGTGCCAGCAGCTTAGAAAAGGCTATTTTAGATACGCAGTATTTT
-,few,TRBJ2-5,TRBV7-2,CASSPAFGGGETQYF,TGTGCCAGCAGCCCCGCCTTTGGGGGAGGAGAGACCCAGTACTTC
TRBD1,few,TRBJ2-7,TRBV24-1,CATTGLSYEQYF,TGTGCCACGACAGGGCTCTCCTACGAGCAGTACTTC
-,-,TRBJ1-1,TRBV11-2,CASSPEGSGGTEAFF,TGTGCCAGCAGTCCCGAGGGCTCTGGAGGCACTGAAGCTTTCTTT
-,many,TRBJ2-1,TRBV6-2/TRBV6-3,CASSKRRPGHPDNEQFF,TGTGCCAGCAGTAAGCGACGGCCGGGACACCCCGACAATGAGCAGTTCTTC
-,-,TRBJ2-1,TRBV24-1,CATSETGEQFF,TGTGCCACCAGTGAAACGGGTGAGCAGTTCTTC
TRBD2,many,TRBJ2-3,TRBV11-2,CASSRSGALTDTQYF,TGTGCCAGCAGCCGAAGCGGGGCGCTCACAGATACGCAGTATTTT
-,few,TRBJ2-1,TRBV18,CASSPRASQLNNEQFF,TGTGCCAGCTCACCGCGAGCTAGCCAGTTAAACAATGAGCAGTTCTTC
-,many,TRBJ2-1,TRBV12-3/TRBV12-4,CASSLRRASSYNEQFF,TGTGCCAGCAGTTTACGGCGGGCGAGCTCCTACAATGAGCAGTTCTTC
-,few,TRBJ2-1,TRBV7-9,CASSPLRDNRDNEQFF,TGTGCCAGCAGCCCACTCCGGGACAACCGAGACAATGAGCAGTTCTTC
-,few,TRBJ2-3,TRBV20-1,CSARAVATDTQYF,TGCAGTGCTAGGGCGGTGGCCACAGATACGCAGTATTTT
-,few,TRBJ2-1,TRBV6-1,CASSEVMEGNEQFF,TGTGCCAGCAGTGAAGTCATGGAGGGGAATGAGCAGTTCTTC
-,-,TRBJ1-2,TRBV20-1,CSAGRGAQYYTF,TGCAGTGCTGGGAGGGGGGCGCAGTACTACACCTTC
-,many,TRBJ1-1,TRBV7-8,CASSPRDGGTEAFF,TGTGCCAGCAGCCCTAGGGACGGTGGGACTGAAGCTTTCTTT
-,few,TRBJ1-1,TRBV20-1,CSARDAQGGTEAFF,TGCAGTGCTAGAGATGCGCAGGGAGGAACTGAAGCTTTCTTT
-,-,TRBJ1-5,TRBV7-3,CASSLAGHQPQHF,TGTGCCAGCAGCTTAGCAGGGCATCAGCCCCAGCATTTT